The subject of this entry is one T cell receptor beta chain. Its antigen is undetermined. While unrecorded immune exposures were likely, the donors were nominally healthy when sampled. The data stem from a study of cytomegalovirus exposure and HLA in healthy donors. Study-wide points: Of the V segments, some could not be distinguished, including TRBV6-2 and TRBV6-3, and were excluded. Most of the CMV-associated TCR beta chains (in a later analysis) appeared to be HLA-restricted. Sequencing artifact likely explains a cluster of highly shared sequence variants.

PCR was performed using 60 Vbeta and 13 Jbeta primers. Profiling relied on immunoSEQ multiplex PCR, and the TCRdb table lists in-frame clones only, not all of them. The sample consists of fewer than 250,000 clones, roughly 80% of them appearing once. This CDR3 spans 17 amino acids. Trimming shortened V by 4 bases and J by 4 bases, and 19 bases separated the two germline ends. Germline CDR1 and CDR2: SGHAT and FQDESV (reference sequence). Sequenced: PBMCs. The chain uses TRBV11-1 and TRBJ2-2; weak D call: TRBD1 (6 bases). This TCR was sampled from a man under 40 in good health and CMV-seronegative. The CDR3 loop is CASSYRQERRVTGELFF. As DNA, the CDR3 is TGTGCCAGCAGCTATAGACAGGAACGTCGAGTCACCGGGGAGCTGTTTTTT. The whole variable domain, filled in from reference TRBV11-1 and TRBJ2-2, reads EAEVAQSPRYKITEKSQAVAFWCDPISGHATLYWYRQILGQGPELLVQFQDESVVDDSQLPKDRFSAERLKGVDSTLKIQPAELGDSAMYLCASSYRQERRVTGELFFGEGSRLTVL.